The 9 T cell receptor beta chains given below trace back to one sample, sequenced in a study of T cell changes during pregnancy in multiple sclerosis. Method: immunoSEQ multiplex PCR; TCRdb's copy keeps in-frame clones and lacks some. The data show about 70,000 clones, roughly 91% seen once. Sequenced material: CD4+ T cells from peripheral blood mononuclear cells, taken after pregnancy. Source of these receptors: a female donor with multiple sclerosis, enrolled in a pregnancy study.

CDR3 residues: CASSSPRGYNSPLHF. The CDR3, as DNA: TGTGCCAGCAGTTCTCCTCGGGGGTATAATTCACCCCTCCACTTT. V is TRBV27 and J is TRBJ1-6; possible D gene TRBD1, 5 bases. Per germline, CDR1 MNHEY and CDR2 SMNVEV (reference sequence). V was shortened by 4 bases and J by 4 bases, with 11 bases between the two germline ends. There are 15 residues in the CDR3.

The V call is TRBV30, the J call TRBJ1-6; no clear D. CDR1 GTSNPN and CDR2 SVGIG come from the germline V gene (reference sequence). The CDR3 has 13 amino acids. V was shortened by 3 bases and J by 7 bases, with 10 bases between the two germline ends. The CDR3 nucleotides are TGTGCCTGGAGACCGGGGTTCAATTCACCCCTCCACTTT. This encodes CAWRPGFNSPLHF.

The chain is built from TRBV2 and TRBJ1-4, with a tentative D call TRBD1 (5 bases). Germline V CDR1 and CDR2: SNHLY, FYNNEI. The CDR3 has 15 amino acids. V was shortened by 6 bases and J by 3 bases, with 14 bases between the two germline ends. CDR3 in DNA: TGTGCCAGCAGCAACTGGACACCCTCTAATGAAAAACTGTTTTTT. Its protein product is CASSNWTPSNEKLFF.

In its sample, this clone was seen once. The V and J genes are TRBV5-1 and TRBJ2-7, with 8 bases aligning to TRBD1. The CDR3 contains 12 residues. The germline V gene has CDR1 SGHRS and CDR2 YFSETQ. The V gene end was trimmed by 4 bases and the J gene end by 6 bases; junction bases not matched to a gene: 3. Here the CDR3 reads CASSPDRGEQYF. As DNA, the CDR3 is TGCGCCAGCAGCCCAGACAGGGGCGAGCAGTACTTC.

J is TRBJ1-1 and V is TRBV5-1; 7 bases are a match to TRBD1. The ends lost 0 bases at V and 0 bases at J; junction bases unmatched: 2. There are 15 residues in the CDR3. CDR1 is SGHRS and CDR2 is YFSETQ in the germline V gene. The CDR3 is CASSLDQGVNTEAFF. Written as DNA, the CDR3 is TGCGCCAGCAGCTTGGATCAGGGGGTGAACACTGAAGCTTTCTTT.

The chain combines TRBV5-6 with TRBJ2-7; 8 positions agree with TRBD1. This CDR3 has 16 residues. In germline, CDR1 is SGHDT, CDR2 YYEEEE. V lost 2 bases, J lost 5 bases, and 12 bases stayed unmatched. CDR3 residues: CASSLSRGLPRDEQYF. The CDR3 region has the DNA TGTGCCAGCAGCTTATCCAGGGGGCTGCCGAGGGACGAGCAGTACTTC.

This sequence joins TRBV5-1 and TRBJ2-3, with a possible D match to TRBD2 (7 bases). The ends were cut back, 5 bases at V and 0 bases at J, with 10 bases in the middle. Germline values: CDR1 SGHRS, CDR2 YFSETQ. This CDR3 contains 14 residues. The DNA for the CDR3 is TGCGCCAGCAGAGAGGGGGGGAGCACAGATACGCAGTATTTT. This encodes CASREGGSTDTQYF.

This clone was counted only a few times. The CDR3 protein is CASSSQVGGSSNTEAFF. The CDR3 DNA sequence: TGTGCCAGTAGTAGTCAGGTCGGGGGATCTTCGAACACTGAAGCTTTCTTT. The V gene is TRBV19, the J gene TRBJ1-1; maybe TRBD1 (5 bases). The CDR3 is made up of 17 amino acids. Trimming stripped 4 bases from V and 1 base from J, with 19 bases between. Germline V lookup: CDR1 LNHDA, CDR2 SQIVND (reference sequence).

This chain links TRBV7-3 with TRBJ2-7, with TRBD1 matching over 8 bases. V was pared by 2 bases and J by 2 bases, with 5 bases of the junction left unmatched. Germline CDR1 is SGHTA and CDR2 is FQGTGA. This CDR3 spans 15 amino acids. CDR3 sequence (DNA): TGTGCCAGCAGCTTATGGGGGACAGGTACCTACGAGCAGTACTTC. Its protein is CASSLWGTGTYEQYF.